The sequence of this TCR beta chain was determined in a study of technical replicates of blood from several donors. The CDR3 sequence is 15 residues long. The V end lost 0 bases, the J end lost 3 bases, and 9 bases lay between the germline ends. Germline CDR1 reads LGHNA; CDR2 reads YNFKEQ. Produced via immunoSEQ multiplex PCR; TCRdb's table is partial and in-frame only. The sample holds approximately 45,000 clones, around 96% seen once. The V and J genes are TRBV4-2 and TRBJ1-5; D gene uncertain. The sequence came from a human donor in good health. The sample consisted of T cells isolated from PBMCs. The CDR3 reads CASSQDLSSNQPQHF. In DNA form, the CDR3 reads TGTGCCAGCAGCCAAGATCTCTCCTCCAATCAGCCCCAGCATTTT.